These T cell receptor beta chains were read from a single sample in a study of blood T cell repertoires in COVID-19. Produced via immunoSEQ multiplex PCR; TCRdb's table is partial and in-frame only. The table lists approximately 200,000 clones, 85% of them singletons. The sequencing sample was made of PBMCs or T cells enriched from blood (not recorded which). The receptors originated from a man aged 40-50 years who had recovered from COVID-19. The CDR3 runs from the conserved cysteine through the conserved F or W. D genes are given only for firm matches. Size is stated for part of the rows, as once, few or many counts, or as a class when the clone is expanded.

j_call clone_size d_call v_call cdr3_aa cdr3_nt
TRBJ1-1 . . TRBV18 CASSAGYTEAFF TGTGCCAGCTCGGCGGGGTACACTGAAGCTTTCTTT
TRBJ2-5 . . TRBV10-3 CAISELGGPQETQYF TGTGCCATCAGTGAGTTGGGGGGACCGCAAGAGACCCAGTACTTC
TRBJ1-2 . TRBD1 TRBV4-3 CASSRSGQGYDGYTF TGCGCCAGCAGCCGCTCTGGACAGGGGTACGATGGCTACACCTTC
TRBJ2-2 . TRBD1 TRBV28 CASSTIWTGGMGELFF TGTGCCAGCAGTACCATATGGACAGGGGGAATGGGGGAGCTGTTTTTT
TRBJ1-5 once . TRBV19 CASDRGSNQPQHF TGTGCCAGCGATAGGGGGAGCAATCAGCCCCAGCATTTT
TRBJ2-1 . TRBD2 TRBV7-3 CASSPRTSGEPYNEQFF TGTGCCAGCAGCCCACGGACTAGCGGGGAACCCTACAATGAGCAGTTCTTC
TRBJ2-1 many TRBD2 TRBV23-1 CASSQPPAGGYNEQFF TGCGCCAGCAGTCAACCGCCGGCGGGAGGCTACAATGAGCAGTTCTTC
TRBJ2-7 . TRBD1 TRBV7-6 CASSYEGTGSYEQYF TGTGCCAGCAGTTACGAGGGGACAGGCTCCTACGAGCAGTACTTC
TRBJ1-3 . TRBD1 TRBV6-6 CASSRKRTGGLTGNTIYF TGTGCCAGCAGTCGTAAACGGACAGGGGGTTTAACTGGAAACACCATATATTTT
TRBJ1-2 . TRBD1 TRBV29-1 CSVRQIVGTGSNYGYTF TGCAGCGTTAGACAGATCGTTGGGACAGGATCTAACTATGGCTACACCTTC
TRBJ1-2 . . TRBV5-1 CASSLGHGTYGYTF TGCGCCAGCAGCTTGGGCCACGGTACCTATGGCTACACCTTC
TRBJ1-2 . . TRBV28 CASIRGAGNYGYTF TGTGCCAGCATCCGCGGGGCGGGAAACTATGGCTACACCTTC
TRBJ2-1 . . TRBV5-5 CASSLIVSTAKNEQFF TGTGCCAGCAGCTTGATCGTCTCGACAGCGAAAAATGAGCAGTTCTTC
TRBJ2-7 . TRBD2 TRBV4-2 CASSPGSGRAPYEQYF TGTGCCAGCAGCCCAGGGAGCGGGAGGGCCCCGTACGAGCAGTACTTC
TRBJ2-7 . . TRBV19 CASSIGREPSYEQYF TGTGCCAGTAGTATAGGTCGGGAGCCCTCCTACGAGCAGTACTTC
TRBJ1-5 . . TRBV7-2 CASSAAGGLGSAQHF TGTGCCAGCAGCGCTGCAGGCGGGCTTGGATCAGCCCAGCATTTT
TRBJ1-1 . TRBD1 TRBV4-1 CASSQEMGQGVAFF TGCGCCAGCAGCCAAGAAATGGGACAGGGTGTGGCTTTCTTT
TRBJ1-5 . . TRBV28 CASSTQGDGRPQHF TGTGCCAGCAGTACCCAAGGGGACGGGAGGCCCCAGCATTTT
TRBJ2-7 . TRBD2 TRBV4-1 CASSQVGRAGGPEEQYF TGCGCCAGCAGCCAAGTCGGTCGAGCGGGAGGGCCCGAGGAGCAGTACTTC
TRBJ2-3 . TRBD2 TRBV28 CASISGGRTDTQYF TGTGCCAGCATCTCGGGGGGGCGCACAGATACGCAGTATTTT
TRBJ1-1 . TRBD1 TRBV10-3 CATGDRGLGTEAFF TGTGCCACCGGGGACAGGGGACTTGGCACTGAAGCTTTCTTT
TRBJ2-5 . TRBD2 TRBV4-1 CASSQDNSGGRTQYF TGCGCCAGCAGCCAAGATAATTCCGGGGGGAGGACCCAGTACTTC
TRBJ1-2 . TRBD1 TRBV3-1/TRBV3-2 CASSHGTAYGYTF TGTGCCAGCAGCCACGGGACAGCCTATGGCTACACCTTC
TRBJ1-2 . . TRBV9 CASSVDPIEGNYGYTF TGTGCCAGCAGCGTAGACCCTATTGAGGGAAACTATGGCTACACCTTC
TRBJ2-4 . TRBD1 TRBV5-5 CASSLRTGTLAKNIQYF TGTGCCAGCAGCTTGAGGACAGGGACCCTAGCCAAAAACATTCAGTACTTC
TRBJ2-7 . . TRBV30 CAWSVGQLSYEQYF TGTGCCTGGAGTGTTGGACAGCTCTCCTACGAGCAGTACTTC
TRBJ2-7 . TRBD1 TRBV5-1 CASSPGTGAYEQYF TGCGCCAGCAGCCCCGGGACAGGGGCCTACGAGCAGTACTTC
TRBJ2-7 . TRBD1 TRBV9 CASSVGDRASYEQYF TGTGCCAGCAGCGTAGGAGACAGGGCCTCCTACGAGCAGTACTTC
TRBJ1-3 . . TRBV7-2 CASSYRAGNTIYF TGTGCCAGCAGCTACAGGGCTGGAAACACCATATATTTT
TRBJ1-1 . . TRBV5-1 CASKLQALTVGQINTEAFF TGCGCCAGCAAACTTCAGGCCCTTACGGTTGGACAGATAAACACTGAAGCTTTCTTT
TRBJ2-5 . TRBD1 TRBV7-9 CASSLDAGGRETQYF TGTGCCAGCAGCTTAGATGCAGGGGGCCGGGAGACCCAGTACTTC
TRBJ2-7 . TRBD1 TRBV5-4 CASSTPGQGTYEQYF TGTGCCAGCAGCACACCGGGACAGGGGACCTACGAGCAGTACTTC
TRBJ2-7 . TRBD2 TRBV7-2 CASRPDGLAGGREQYF TGTGCCAGCAGGCCCGACGGACTAGCGGGAGGGAGAGAGCAGTACTTC
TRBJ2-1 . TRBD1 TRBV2 CASSGGIRGHFNEQFF TGTGCCAGCAGCGGAGGAATCAGGGGGCATTTCAATGAGCAGTTCTTC
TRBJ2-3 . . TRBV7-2 CASSLDRLRADTQYF TGTGCCAGCAGCTTAGACCGACTGCGGGCAGATACGCAGTATTTT
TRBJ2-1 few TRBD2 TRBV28 CASSLGVSGGGNEQFF TGTGCCAGCAGTTTAGGGGTTTCGGGAGGAGGCAATGAGCAGTTCTTC
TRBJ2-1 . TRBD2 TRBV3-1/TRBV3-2 CASSQTLAEGNEQFF TGTGCCAGCAGCCAAACACTAGCGGAAGGGAATGAGCAGTTCTTC
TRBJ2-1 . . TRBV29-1 CSVLTGSRHNEQFF TGCAGCGTACTTACAGGGAGTAGGCACAATGAGCAGTTCTTC
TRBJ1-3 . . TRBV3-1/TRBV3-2 CASSPQLLGNTIYF TGTGCCAGCAGCCCGCAGTTGCTCGGAAACACCATATATTTT
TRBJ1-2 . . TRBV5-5 CASRVGGLGNYGYTF TGTGCCAGCAGGGTGGGTGGACTGGGTAACTATGGCTACACCTTC